Following are 27 T cell receptor beta chains from one sample sequenced in a study of cytomegalovirus exposure and HLA in healthy donors (dated 2017 in TCRdb). The library was obtained by the immunoSEQ multiplex PCR assay. For the multiplex PCR, a mixture combining 60 forward primers for TCR Vbeta segments and 13 reverse primers for TCR Jbeta segments was used. TCRdb mirrors the immuneACCESS table, restricted to in-frame sequences. Some clones are absent from its copies; in checked studies, under half trace to an unresolved V gene, and the reason for the others is unknown. Here the sample has 100,000 to 150,000 clones; roughly 80% occur a single time. 20% of the sample goes to the ten largest clones. The sequenced material came from PBMCs. Source of these receptors: a man younger than 35 in good health and CMV-seropositive.

This chain links TRBV9 with TRBJ2-3; tentatively, D is TRBD1 (5 bases). Per the germline V gene, CDR1 is SGDLS and CDR2 is YYNGEE. The V end lost 4 bases, the J end lost 4 bases, and 10 bases lay between the germline ends. The CDR3 has 13 residues. CDR3 loop: CASSPGPADTQYF. In DNA, the CDR3 is TGTGCCAGCAGCCCAGGGCCGGCAGATACGCAGTATTTT.

This chain uses TRBV2 with TRBJ2-7; 13 bases match TRBD2. J was trimmed by 6 bases and V by 7 bases; bases with no gene match: 6. The CDR3 sequence is 14 residues long. The germline gives CDR1 SNHLY, CDR2 FYNNEI. The CDR3 DNA is TGTGCCAGCAACGAACTAGCGGGGGGGCGCGAGCAGTACTTC. Translation gives CASNELAGGREQYF.

V gene TRBV7-2 combines with J gene TRBJ1-4; 9 bases are shared with TRBD1. V shed 5 bases and J 10 bases; nucleotides not matched to a gene: 20. Germline CDR1 reads SGHTA; CDR2 reads FQGNSA. CDR3 length equals 18 residues. The CDR3 loop reads CASSEPSNTGTGTRKLFF. CDR3 in DNA: TGTGCCAGCAGCGAACCCTCGAACACCGGGACAGGGACCAGAAAACTGTTTTTT.

CDR3: CASRSGTGISYNEQFF. DNA of the CDR3: TGTGCCAGCAGATCCGGGACAGGGATCTCCTACAATGAGCAGTTCTTC. The chain has TRBV27 and TRBJ2-1, with 9 positions matching TRBD1. V lost 6 bases to trimming and J lost 0 bases; unmatched junction nucleotides: 6. The germline V gene has CDR1 MNHEY and CDR2 SMNVEV (reference sequence). This CDR3 spans 16 amino acids.

This clone was picked up a small number of times. V gene TRBV5-4 combines with J gene TRBJ1-1, with TRBD1 matching 8 bases. Germline CDR1 is SGHNT and CDR2 is YYREEE (reference sequence). The CDR3 consists of 15 residues. Trimming at V came to 3 bases and at J to 1 base, leaving 5 bases not matched to a gene. The CDR3 region has the DNA TGTGCCAGCAGCTGGGGGACAGGAGCGAACACTGAAGCTTTCTTT. Translating gives CASSWGTGANTEAFF.

The sample holds one count of this clone. This chain links TRBV10-3 with TRBJ1-4; the D is unclear. Trimming pared 3 bases from V and 0 bases from J, leaving 5 bases between. The CDR3 contains 14 residues. The germline CDR1 and CDR2 sequences are ENHRY and SYGVKD. CDR3 amino acids: CAISEGATNEKLFF. The CDR3 bases are TGTGCCATCAGTGAAGGAGCAACTAATGAAAAACTGTTTTTT.

The V and J genes are TRBV10-2 and TRBJ1-1, with unresolved D. Germline CDR1 reads WSHSY; CDR2 reads SAAADI. The CDR3 totals 13 residues. Trimming removed 1 base at V and 11 bases at J, with 14 bases between. The CDR3 DNA reads as TGCGCCAGCAGTGAGTTCAGGCCTGACGGCGCTTTCTTT. As protein: CASSEFRPDGAFF.

V is TRBV30 and J is TRBJ2-3, with 9 bases identical to TRBD2. This CDR3 has 16 residues. V lost 0 bases to trimming and J lost 5 bases; unmatched junction nucleotides: 9. Germline values: CDR1 GTSNPN, CDR2 SVGIG (reference sequence). The CDR3 is CAWSVWLTSGGDTQYF. In DNA form, the CDR3 reads TGTGCCTGGAGTGTGTGGCTGACTAGCGGTGGAGATACGCAGTATTTT.

As for this clone: This same CDR3 is encoded by further DNA sequences in the sample. V gene TRBV6-1 combines with J gene TRBJ1-5, with 7 bases that match TRBD1. CDR3 length: 14 amino acids. V was pared by 3 bases and J by 5 bases, with 4 bases of the junction left unmatched. CDR1 is MNHNS and CDR2 is SASEGT in the germline V gene. The CDR3 DNA reads as TGTGCCAGCAGTGAGGGGACAGCCCATCAGCCCCAGCATTTT. The encoded protein is CASSEGTAHQPQHF.

The chain joins TRBV5-4 to TRBJ2-1; D is possibly TRBD1 (6 bases). Germline CDR1 and CDR2: SGHNT and YYREEE (reference sequence). This CDR3 contains 15 residues. V lost 7 bases to trimming and J lost 0 bases, with 14 bases between them. The CDR3 loop reads CASEVEQGSYNEQFF. The DNA for the CDR3 is TGTGCCAGCGAGGTGGAACAGGGCTCCTACAATGAGCAGTTCTTC.

The chain carries TRBV13 and TRBJ2-7, with a tentative D call TRBD2 (5 bases). The CDR3 covers 14 residues. Trimming removed 4 bases at V and 2 bases at J, with 12 bases between. The V gene's germline CDR1 is PRHDT and CDR2 FYEKMQ (reference sequence). In nucleotides, the CDR3 is TGTGCCAGCAGCTATGGACGGGGAGCCTACGAGCAGTACTTC. Encoded protein: CASSYGRGAYEQYF. The variable domain in full, with the rest retrieved from reference TRBV13 and TRBJ2-7, is AAGVIQSPRHLIKEKRETATLKCYPIPRHDTVYWYQQGPGQDPQFLISFYEKMQSDKGSIPDRFSAQQFSDYHSELNMSSLELGDSALYFCASSYGRGAYEQYFGPGTRLTVT.

This clone has only a few counts. The V call is TRBV2, the J call TRBJ1-1; 8 positions match TRBD1. Germline V lookup: CDR1 SNHLY, CDR2 FYNNEI. CDR3 length: 13 residues. Trimming cost V 7 bases and J 5 bases; bases outside gene matches: 6. CDR3 residues: CASIKQGDTEAFF. In DNA, the CDR3 is TGTGCCAGCATTAAACAGGGGGATACTGAAGCTTTCTTT.

The chain combines TRBV9 with TRBJ2-5, with 9 bases matching TRBD2. CDR1 is SGDLS, CDR2 YYNGEE, per germline. The CDR3 has 15 amino acids. J lost 6 bases, V lost 3 bases, and 9 bases had no gene match. This CDR3 is CASSAAGTSFQTQYF. The CDR3 coding sequence is TGTGCCAGCAGCGCTGCCGGGACTAGCTTCCAGACCCAGTACTTC.

The chain carries TRBV5-1 and TRBJ2-1; D perhaps matches TRBD1 (6 bases). The CDR3 extends over 16 amino acids. CDR1 is SGHRS, CDR2 YFSETQ, per germline. The germline V and J ends were trimmed by 4 bases and 2 bases, with 16 bases remaining between them. DNA of the CDR3: TGCGCCAGCAGCCCTATTGCCGGGACAACCTACAATGAGCAGTTCTTC. Protein: CASSPIAGTTYNEQFF. Full variable domain (remainder filled in from reference TRBV5-1 and TRBJ2-1): KAGVTQTPRYLIKTRGQQVTLSCSPISGHRSVSWYQQTPGQGLQFLFEYFSETQRNKGNFPGRFSGRQFSNSRSEMNVSTLELGDSALYLCASSPIAGTTYNEQFFGPGTRLTVL.

The chain recombines TRBV5-6 with TRBJ2-7, with D maybe TRBD2 (5 bases). CDR3 length: 14 amino acids. The V end was cut by 3 bases, the J end by 3 bases, with 13 bases between. Germline V gene data show CDR1 as SGHDT and CDR2 as YYEEEE. Here the CDR3 DNA reads TGTGCCAGCAGCTCCGAGTTGCGGGTCTACGAGCAGTACTTC. Translation gives CASSSELRVYEQYF.

The rearrangement joins TRBV9 to TRBJ1-1; 7 bases match TRBD1. The CDR3 extends over 14 amino acids. The V segment lost 3 bases and the J segment 1 base; nucleotides outside the gene matches: 3. CDR1 and CDR2 (germline): SGDLS, YYNGEE. The CDR3 DNA reads as TGTGCCAGCAGCGACCGACAGGGGAACACTGAAGCTTTCTTT. Encoded protein: CASSDRQGNTEAFF.

V is TRBV28 and J is TRBJ1-6; a possible D gene is TRBD1 (6 bases). This CDR3 is 16 amino acids long. Germline lookup yields CDR1 MDHEN and CDR2 SYDVKM. V gave up 5 bases and J gave up 8 bases, with 19 bases separating them. CDR3 region: CASSLRQVRVYSPLHF. In DNA form, the CDR3 reads TGTGCCAGCAGTCTCCGACAGGTTAGGGTATATTCACCCCTCCACTTT.

This clone appeared a single time. The chain combines TRBV6-1 with TRBJ2-1, with 10 bases fitting TRBD1. From germline, CDR1 is MNHNS and CDR2 SASEGT. This CDR3 has 15 amino acids. Trimming cost V 1 base and J 12 bases; bases outside gene matches: 9. In DNA form, the CDR3 reads TGTGCCAGCAGTGAAGGGGGACAGGGGCTTAATAGGCAGTTCTTC. This gives the protein CASSEGGQGLNRQFF.

The V gene is TRBV7-9, the J gene TRBJ1-3; D perhaps matches TRBD1 (5 bases). This CDR3 comprises 15 residues. CDR1 and CDR2 from the germline V gene are SEHNR and FQNEAQ (reference sequence). V lost 5 bases to trimming and J lost 4 bases, with 15 bases between them. The CDR3 protein is CASSRPGTGGNTIYF. The CDR3 region has the DNA TGTGCCAGCAGCCGTCCGGGCACAGGAGGAAACACCATATATTTT.

The chain has TRBV2 and TRBJ1-1; D remains ambiguous. The V gene lost 5 bases and the J gene lost 1 base, with 5 bases spanning the gap. The germline V gene has CDR1 SNHLY and CDR2 FYNNEI. The CDR3 is made up of 12 amino acids. The CDR3 spells CASSLQNTEAFF. Written as DNA, the CDR3 is TGTGCCAGCAGTTTACAGAACACTGAAGCTTTCTTT.

V and J are TRBV9 and TRBJ2-2; 9 bases align to TRBD1. Germline V gene sequence: CDR1 SGDLS, CDR2 YYNGEE. V gave up 3 bases and J gave up 5 bases; unmatched junction bases: 8. The CDR3 loop spans 16 amino acids. The CDR3 spells CASSAPRDRVTGELFF. CDR3 bases: TGTGCCAGCAGCGCCCCTCGGGACAGGGTAACCGGGGAGCTGTTTTTT.

J is TRBJ2-5 and V is TRBV5-6; the D gene is possibly TRBD2 (6 bases). The CDR3 sequence is 12 residues long. Trimming cost V 5 bases and J 5 bases, with 10 bases left between them. Per germline, CDR1 SGHDT and CDR2 YYEEEE. This CDR3 is CASRGGLETQYF. The CDR3 nucleotides are TGTGCCAGCAGGGGGGGACTGGAGACCCAGTACTTC.

This clone was observed a few times. The chain is built from TRBV25-1 and TRBJ2-7, with a tentative D call TRBD1 (6 bases). The CDR3 is 13 residues long. Germline lookup yields CDR1 MGHDK and CDR2 SYGVNS. V was cut by 1 base and J by 4 bases, with 8 bases left in between. The CDR3 protein is CASSEFQGYEQYF. CDR3 sequence (DNA): TGTGCCAGCAGTGAATTTCAGGGGTACGAGCAGTACTTC.

The genes are TRBV4-1 and TRBJ1-1; no clear D gene. Germline V gene data show CDR1 as MGHRA and CDR2 as YSYEKL. Trimming took 4 bases from V and 3 from J, leaving 12 bases between them. CDR3 length: 14 residues. The chain's CDR3 is CASSLAAAYTEAFF. Written as DNA, the CDR3 is TGCGCCAGCAGCCTCGCGGCCGCATACACTGAAGCTTTCTTT.

The V and J genes are TRBV5-4 and TRBJ2-5; 10 nucleotides align to TRBD2. The CDR3 totals 15 residues. Trimming cost V 4 bases and J 5 bases; bases outside gene matches: 8. Germline V lookup: CDR1 SGHNT, CDR2 YYREEE (reference sequence). The chain's CDR3 is CASSPSGGVTETQYF. The CDR3 DNA follows: TGTGCCAGCAGCCCCAGCGGGGGGGTAACTGAGACCCAGTACTTC.

This sequence joins TRBV4-1 and TRBJ2-3, with 13 bases lining up with TRBD2. Germline V CDR1 and CDR2: MGHRA, YSYEKL. This CDR3 is built from 20 residues. Trimming removed 0 bases from V and 2 bases from J; junction bases left unmatched: 11. The CDR3 DNA is TGCGCCAGCAGCCAAGATCGAAGGACTAGCGGGGGATCACACACAGATACGCAGTATTTT. Amino acids: CASSQDRRTSGGSHTDTQYF.

This clone came up a few times. The chain combines TRBV5-4 with TRBJ1-1, with D possibly matching TRBD1 (6 bases). Trimming removed 4 bases from V and 2 bases from J, with 15 bases in between. The CDR3 totals 15 residues. Germline values: CDR1 SGHNT, CDR2 YYREEE (reference sequence). Here the CDR3 reads CASSRRQVLNTEAFF. CDR3 coding DNA: TGTGCCAGCAGCAGAAGACAGGTCCTAAACACTGAAGCTTTCTTT.